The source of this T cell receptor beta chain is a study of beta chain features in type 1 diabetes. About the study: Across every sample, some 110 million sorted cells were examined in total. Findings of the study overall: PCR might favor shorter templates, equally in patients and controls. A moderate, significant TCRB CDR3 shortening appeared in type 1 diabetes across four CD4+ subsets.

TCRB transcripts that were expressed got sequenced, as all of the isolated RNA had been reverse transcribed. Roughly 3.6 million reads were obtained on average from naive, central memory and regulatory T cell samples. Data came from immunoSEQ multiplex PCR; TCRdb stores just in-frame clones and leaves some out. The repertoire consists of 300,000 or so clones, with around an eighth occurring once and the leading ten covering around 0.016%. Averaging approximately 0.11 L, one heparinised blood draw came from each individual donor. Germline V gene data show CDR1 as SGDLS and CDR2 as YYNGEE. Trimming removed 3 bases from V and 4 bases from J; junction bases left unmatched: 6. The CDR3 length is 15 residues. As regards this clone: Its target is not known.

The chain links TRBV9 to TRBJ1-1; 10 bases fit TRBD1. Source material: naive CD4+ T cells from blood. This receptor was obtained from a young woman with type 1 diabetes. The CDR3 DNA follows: TGTGCCAGCAGCGCCCTGACAGGGGGCGTCACTGAAGCTTTCTTT. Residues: CASSALTGGVTEAFF.